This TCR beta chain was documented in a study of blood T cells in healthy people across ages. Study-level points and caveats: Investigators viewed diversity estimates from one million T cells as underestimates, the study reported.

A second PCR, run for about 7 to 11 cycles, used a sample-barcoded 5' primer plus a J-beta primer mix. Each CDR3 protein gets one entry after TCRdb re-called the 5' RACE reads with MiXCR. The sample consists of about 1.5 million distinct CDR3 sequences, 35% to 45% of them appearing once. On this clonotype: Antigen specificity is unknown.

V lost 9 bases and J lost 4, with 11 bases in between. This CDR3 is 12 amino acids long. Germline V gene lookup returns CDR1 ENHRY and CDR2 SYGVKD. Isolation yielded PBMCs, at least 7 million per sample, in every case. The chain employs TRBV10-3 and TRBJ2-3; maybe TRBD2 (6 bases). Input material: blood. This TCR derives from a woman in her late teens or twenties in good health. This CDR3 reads CAIGGKPDTQYF. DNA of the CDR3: TGTGCCATTGGGGGGAAGCCAGATACGCAGTATTTT.